One T cell receptor beta chain is described in this entry. Its antigen is unidentified. The sample comes from a study of shared clonotypes between healthy human individuals. Terminally differentiated effector memory CD45RA+ cells were left out of the naive CD8 fraction, which was CD45RO-negative and positively selected for CCR7. Study findings and constraints: Naive CD4 clonotypes were shared across a handful of donors at roughly 4.6%. Some clonotypes were shared by all four sorted-subset donors, while others were not shared. The non-shared ones had lower generation probabilities than the shared ones.

The authors split each subset's genomic DNA evenly across several immunoSEQ plates. On sorted subsets, replicate PCRs used approximately 190 ng DNA, or approximately 33,000 T cell genomes. TCRdb's table, derived via immunoSEQ multiplex PCR, lists solely in-frame clones and lacks some. This sample has 550,000 to 650,000 clones, with roughly 96% found just once. The CDR3 loop spans 15 amino acids. Trimming removed 2 bases from V and 1 base from J, with 11 bases in between. Germline V gene sequence: CDR1 SNHLY, CDR2 FYNNEI. The TCR originated in a woman younger than 45 in good health. The J gene is TRBJ2-5, the V gene TRBV2, with D tentatively TRBD1 (6 bases). Input material: naive CD8+ T cells sorted from blood. CDR3 region: CASSETKDSQETQYF. For the CDR3, the DNA is TGTGCCAGCAGTGAAACCAAGGACAGCCAAGAGACCCAGTACTTC.